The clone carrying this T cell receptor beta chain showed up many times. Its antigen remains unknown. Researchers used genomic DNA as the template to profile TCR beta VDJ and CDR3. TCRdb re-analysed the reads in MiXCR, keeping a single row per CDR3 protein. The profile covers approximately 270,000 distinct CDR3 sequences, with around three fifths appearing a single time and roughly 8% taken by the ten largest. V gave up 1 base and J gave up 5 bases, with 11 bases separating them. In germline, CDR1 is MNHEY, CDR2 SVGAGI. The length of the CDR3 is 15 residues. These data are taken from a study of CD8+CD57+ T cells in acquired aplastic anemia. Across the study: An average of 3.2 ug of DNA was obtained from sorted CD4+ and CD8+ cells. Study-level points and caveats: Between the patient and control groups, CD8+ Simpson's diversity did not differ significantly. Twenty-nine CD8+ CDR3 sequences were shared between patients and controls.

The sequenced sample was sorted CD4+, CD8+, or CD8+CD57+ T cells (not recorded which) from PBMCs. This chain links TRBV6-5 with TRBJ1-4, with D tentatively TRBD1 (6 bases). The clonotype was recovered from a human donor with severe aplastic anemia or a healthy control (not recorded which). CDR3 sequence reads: CASSYFTGLNEKLFF. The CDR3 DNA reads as TGTGCCAGCAGTTACTTTACAGGGTTGAATGAAAAACTGTTTTTT.